The 19 T cell receptor beta chains below were found in one sample sequenced in a study of T cell repertoires in cytomegalovirus infection. TCRdb redid the calling of the reads with MiXCR, one entry per CDR3 protein. Of around 530,000 distinct CDR3 sequences detected, about 15% appear once; the ten largest clones hold more than 20%. Sequencing was performed on CD8+ T cells from PBMCs. The source is a human donor in good health (CMV status not recorded). Some clones in this sample may be carry-over from other donors' samples.

The chain combines TRBV19 with TRBJ1-2; no firm D call. V was pared by 1 base and J by 4 bases, with 10 bases between. Germline V gene lookup returns CDR1 LNHDA and CDR2 SQIVND (reference sequence). The CDR3 contains 14 residues. CDR3 DNA sequence: TGTGCCAGTAGTATAGGGGCGACCACCTATGGCTACACCTTC. It translates to CASSIGATTYGYTF.

This clonotype turned up a few times. The chain joins TRBV27 to TRBJ1-1; D call uncertain. CDR3 size: 12 residues. Trimming took off 10 bases at V and 5 bases at J, with 14 bases between the two ends. The V gene's germline CDR1 is MNHEY and CDR2 SMNVEV (reference sequence). CDR3 sequence reads: CATWRVGTEAFF. CDR3 in DNA: TGTGCCACCTGGCGAGTAGGAACTGAAGCTTTCTTT.

A few counts support this clonotype. The J gene is TRBJ1-2, the V gene TRBV6-1; 7 bases match TRBD1. With 2 bases clipped from V and 2 bases from J, the junction kept 5 bases outside the gene matches. This CDR3 spans 15 amino acids. The V gene's germline CDR1 is MNHNS and CDR2 SASEGT. CDR3 amino acids: CASSETGQENYGYTF. The CDR3 DNA sequence: TGTGCCAGCAGTGAAACCGGACAGGAGAACTATGGCTACACCTTC.

This clonotype was detected a few times. The chain joins TRBV12-3 or TRBV12-4 to TRBJ1-5; perhaps TRBD1 as D (6 bases). The CDR3 length is 13 residues. V was trimmed by 6 bases and J by 4 bases, leaving 10 bases between them. CDR3 residues: CASSWDKNQPQHF. For the CDR3, the DNA is TGTGCCAGCAGCTGGGACAAAAATCAGCCCCAGCATTTT.

This clonotype has just a few counts. J is TRBJ2-3 and V is TRBV27; TRBD1 agrees at 9 bases. V trimming: 7 bases; J trimming: 2 bases; junction bases outside the gene matches: 19. There are 19 residues in the CDR3. Germline values: CDR1 MNHEY, CDR2 SMNVEV (reference sequence). CDR3 protein: CASKIPGQGQGGPTDTQYF. CDR3 nucleotides: TGTGCCAGCAAAATCCCGGGACAGGGCCAGGGGGGACCCACAGATACGCAGTATTTT.

This clonotype has just a few counts. This chain uses TRBV29-1 with TRBJ1-1; tentative D call: TRBD1 (5 bases). Trimming removed 4 bases at V and 6 bases at J, with 15 bases between. The CDR3 extends over 13 amino acids. Germline V CDR1 and CDR2: SQVTM, ANQGSEA. CDR3 region: CSVAGGRVSEAFF. The CDR3 DNA follows: TGCAGCGTTGCGGGGGGTCGGGTCTCTGAAGCTTTCTTT.

This chain connects TRBV4-1 to TRBJ1-3; the D gene is possibly TRBD1 (5 bases). Germline CDR1 is MGHRA and CDR2 is YSYEKL. The CDR3 runs to 16 residues. V was trimmed by 1 base and J by 4 bases, leaving 14 bases between them. The CDR3 sequence is CASSQAGEGRGNTIYF. CDR3 bases: TGCGCCAGCAGCCAAGCCGGTGAGGGACGCGGAAACACCATATATTTT.

This clonotype came up a few times. The chain joins TRBV6-1 to TRBJ1-4; TRBD1 matches at 7 bases. The CDR3 spans 15 residues. Germline V lookup: CDR1 MNHNS, CDR2 SASEGT. Trimming cost V 7 bases and J 4 bases; bases outside gene matches: 9. The CDR3 sequence: CASKNTGAHNEKLFF. As DNA, the CDR3 is TGTGCCAGCAAAAATACAGGGGCGCATAATGAAAAACTGTTTTTT.

This clonotype has only a few counts. The CDR3 here is CASSVAADTAYEQYF. In nucleotides, the CDR3 is TGTGCCAGCAGCGTAGCTGCGGACACCGCCTACGAGCAGTACTTC. The chain recombines TRBV9 with TRBJ2-7; possibly TRBD1 for D (5 bases). CDR1 is SGDLS, CDR2 YYNGEE, per germline. CDR3 length equals 15 residues. Between the trimmed V and J ends, which lost 0 bases and 2 bases, there was a span of 12 bases.

This chain joins TRBV24-1 and TRBJ2-3; 9 bases are a match to TRBD2. Trimming at V came to 3 bases and at J to 0 bases, leaving 3 bases not matched to a gene. The CDR3 runs 16 residues. Per the germline V gene, CDR1 is KGHDR and CDR2 is SFDVKD. CDR3 sequence reads: CATSDASGISTDTQYF. The DNA of the CDR3 is TGTGCCACCAGTGATGCTAGCGGGATCAGCACAGATACGCAGTATTTT.

This clonotype was seen at least ten times. This rearrangement joins TRBV11-2 to TRBJ2-1; 7 nucleotides match TRBD1. This CDR3 spans 14 amino acids. Germline V lookup: CDR1 SGHAT, CDR2 FQNNGV. Unmatched junction bases numbered 7, after V lost 5 bases and J lost 6 bases. The CDR3 loop is CASSPGTAGNEQFF. CDR3 nucleotide sequence: TGTGCCAGCAGCCCCGGGACAGCAGGCAATGAGCAGTTCTTC.

V is TRBV20-1 and J is TRBJ2-1, with 13 positions matching TRBD2. The CDR3 consists of 15 residues. V lost 1 base to trimming and J lost 9 bases; unmatched junction nucleotides: 6. Germline V gives CDR1 DFQATT, CDR2 SNEGSKA (reference sequence). Here the CDR3 reads CSARGLAGGEGEQFF. The CDR3 region has the DNA TGCAGTGCTAGAGGACTAGCGGGGGGCGAGGGTGAGCAGTTCTTC.

This chain uses TRBV29-1 with TRBJ2-7, with D perhaps TRBD2 (6 bases). The CDR3 is made up of 13 amino acids. Trimming took off 6 bases at V and 1 base at J, with 13 bases between the two ends. Germline lookup yields CDR1 SQVTM and CDR2 ANQGSEA. In DNA form, the CDR3 reads TGCAGCGTCTCAGCGGGTTTATCCTACGAGCAGTACTTC. As protein: CSVSAGLSYEQYF.

This clonotype was seen repeatedly, ten times or more. At one end the junction does not follow the germline gene, possibly because of a read error. This rearrangement joins TRBV7-7 to TRBJ2-3; 7 positions agree with TRBD2. This CDR3 is 15 amino acids long. In germline, CDR1 is SSHAT, CDR2 FNYEAQ (reference sequence). The CDR3 DNA reads as TGTGCTAGCAGCTTAGGGCTAGCGGACACAGATACGCAGTATTTT. Translation gives CASSLGLADTDTQYF.

In this sample, this clonotype turned up a few times. The CDR3 reads CATSRGGQTEAFF. The CDR3, as DNA: TGTGCCACCAGCAGAGGTGGGCAAACCGAAGCTTTCTTT. The chain joins TRBV15 to TRBJ1-1; no firm D call. Germline CDR1 reads LNHNV; CDR2 reads YYDKDF (reference sequence). This CDR3 region has 13 residues. Trimming removed 1 base at V and 8 bases at J, with 11 bases between. The full variable domain, with the rest looked up from reference TRBV15 and TRBJ1-1, is DAMVIQNPRYQVTQFGKPVTLSCSQTLNHNVMYWYQQKSSQAPKLLFHYYDKDFNNEADTPDNFQSRRPNTSFCFLDIRSPGLGDTAMYLCATSRGGQTEAFFGQGTRLTVV.

This clonotype was seen only once. Just one base apart from a much larger clone, this may be a read error. The rearrangement links TRBV19 to TRBJ2-4; D is uncertain. V was shortened by 7 bases and J by 3 bases, with 13 bases between the two germline ends. The CDR3 totals 14 residues. Germline values: CDR1 LNHDA, CDR2 SQIVND (reference sequence). CDR3 sequence: CASNLGPGKNIQYF. CDR3 bases: TGTGCCAGTAACCTTGGCCCGGGCAAAAACATTCAGTACTTC.

This clonotype was found many times. This chain links TRBV7-9 with TRBJ1-1; D remains ambiguous. Trimming shortened V by 5 bases and J by 3 bases, and 19 bases separated the two germline ends. The germline CDR1 and CDR2 sequences are SEHNR and FQNEAQ (reference sequence). There are 16 residues in the CDR3. The CDR3 DNA follows: TGTGCCAGCAGCCCCGCCTATGAGGGCCAAGACACTGAAGCTTTCTTT. This sequence encodes CASSPAYEGQDTEAFF.

V usage is TRBV7-6 and J usage is TRBJ2-1; 12 bases are a match to TRBD2. CDR3 length: 17 amino acids. V lost 2 bases to trimming and J lost 6 bases; unmatched junction nucleotides: 8. Looked up from germline, CDR1 is SGHVS and CDR2 is FNYEAQ. The CDR3 nucleotides read TGTGCCAGCAGCTTAACTCTAGCGGGGGGGCGGCGCAATGAGCAGTTCTTC. Translation: CASSLTLAGGRRNEQFF. The full variable domain, with the rest looked up from reference TRBV7-6 and TRBJ2-1, is GAGVSQSPRYKVTKRGQDVALRCDPISGHVSLYWYRQALGQGPEFLTYFNYEAQQDKSGLPNDRFSAERPEGSISTLTIQRTEQRDSAMYRCASSLTLAGGRRNEQFFGPGTRLTVL.

The gene calls are TRBV11-2 and TRBJ1-4; 7 nucleotides match TRBD1. The CDR3 contains 17 residues. Trimming removed 5 bases from V and 5 bases from J; junction bases left unmatched: 14. Germline V lookup: CDR1 SGHAT, CDR2 FQNNGV. This CDR3 is CASSPAPLTGLNEKLFF. The CDR3 DNA reads as TGTGCCAGCAGCCCCGCCCCCTTGACAGGGTTAAATGAAAAACTGTTTTTT.